This record concerns one T cell receptor (beta chain) sequence. Trimming removed 6 bases from V and 3 bases from J, with 9 bases in between. CDR3 length: 11 residues. CDR1 DFQATT and CDR2 SNEGSKA come from the germline V gene (reference sequence). Profiled with immunoSEQ multiplex PCR; TCRdb holds only in-frame clones, not every one. This repertoire shows 95,000 or so clones, about 95% found once; its top ten account for roughly 0.3%. The sample is drawn from a study of technical replicates of blood from several donors. The origin of this receptor is a human donor in good health. V is TRBV20-1 and J is TRBJ2-7, with unresolved D. Material for sequencing was T cells isolated from PBMCs. The CDR3 nucleotides are TGCAGTGCAACCGCGGACTACGAGCAGTACTTC. Its translation: CSATADYEQYF.